This T cell receptor (beta chain) was documented in a study of cytomegalovirus exposure and HLA in healthy donors. Germline V gene lookup returns CDR1 MNHEY and CDR2 SMNVEV (reference sequence). Between the trimmed V and J ends, which lost 2 bases and 3 bases, there was a span of 11 bases. This CDR3 comprises 15 residues. This clone was found once. PCR involved 60 Vbeta and 13 Jbeta primers. Sequenced by immunoSEQ multiplex PCR; TCRdb stores in-frame clones only, minus some. The table has about 160,000 clones, roughly 81% seen once. J is TRBJ1-5 and V is TRBV27, with D tentatively TRBD1 (6 bases). The receptor was isolated from a young man in good health and CMV-seropositive. The sequencing input was PBMCs. The CDR3 DNA reads as TGTGCCAGCAGTTTAACGGCAGGGGTCAATCAGCCCCAGCATTTT. It encodes CASSLTAGVNQPQHF.